Sequencing of this T cell receptor (beta chain) was carried out in a study of blood T cell repertoires in COVID-19. For the study at large: Sample material is recorded as cDNA or gDNA derived from T cells, B-cell-depleted T cells, or PBMCs.

CDR1 SGHTA and CDR2 FQGNSA come from the germline V gene. The CDR3 is made up of 14 amino acids. V lost 2 bases and J lost 5, with 9 bases in between. In the study's own analysis: Amplified reference gene primers provided the basis for estimating nucleated cell counts. The table came from immunoSEQ multiplex PCR; TCRdb's copy has only in-frame clones and leaves some out. That table supplies the V and J calls and clone size; D and trimming were determined from the DNA. The table lists about 58,000 clones, approximately 90% of them singletons. The TCR comes from a woman in her fifties or sixties with active COVID-19. V is TRBV7-2 and J is TRBJ2-2; no definite D call. The sequenced material came from peripheral blood. The CDR3 here is CASSLQLPTGELFF. As DNA, the CDR3 is TGTGCCAGCAGCTTACAACTACCGACCGGGGAGCTGTTTTTT.